This T cell receptor (beta chain) was documented in a study of cytomegalovirus exposure and HLA in healthy donors. The PCR used 60 Vbeta and 13 Jbeta primers. TCRdb's table, derived via immunoSEQ multiplex PCR, lists solely in-frame clones and lacks some. The table includes about 190,000 clones, approximately 70% detected once. This clone was seen a handful of times. The length of the CDR3 is 15 residues. V lost 4 bases and J lost 6, with 17 bases in between. Per the germline V gene, CDR1 is SGDLS and CDR2 is YYNGEE. The J gene is TRBJ1-5, the V gene TRBV9; TRBD1 is a possible D gene (6 bases). The specimen sequenced was PBMCs. The receptor was isolated from a woman under 40 in good health and CMV-seropositive. CDR3 region: CASSPSGGSFQPQHF. The DNA for the CDR3 is TGTGCCAGCAGCCCGTCGGGGGGCTCCTTTCAGCCCCAGCATTTT.